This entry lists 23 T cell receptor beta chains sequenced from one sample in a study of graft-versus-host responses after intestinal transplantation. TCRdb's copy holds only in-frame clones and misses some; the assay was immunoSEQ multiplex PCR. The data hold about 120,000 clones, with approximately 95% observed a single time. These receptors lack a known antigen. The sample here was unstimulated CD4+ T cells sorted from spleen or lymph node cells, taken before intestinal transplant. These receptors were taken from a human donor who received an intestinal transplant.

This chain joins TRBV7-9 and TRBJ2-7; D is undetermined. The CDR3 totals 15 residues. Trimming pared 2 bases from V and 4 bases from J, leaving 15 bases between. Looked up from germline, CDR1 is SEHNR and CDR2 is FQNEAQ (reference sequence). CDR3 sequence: CASSLFGRLDYEQYF. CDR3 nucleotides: TGTGCCAGCAGCTTATTTGGCCGATTAGATTACGAGCAGTACTTC.

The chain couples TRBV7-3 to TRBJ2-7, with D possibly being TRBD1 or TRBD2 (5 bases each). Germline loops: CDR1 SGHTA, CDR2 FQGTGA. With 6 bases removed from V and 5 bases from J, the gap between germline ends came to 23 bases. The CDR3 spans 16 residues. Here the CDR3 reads CASSTGPGTGLDEQYF. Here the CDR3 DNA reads TGTGCCAGCAGTACCGGGCCAGGGACCGGGCTTGACGAGCAGTACTTC.

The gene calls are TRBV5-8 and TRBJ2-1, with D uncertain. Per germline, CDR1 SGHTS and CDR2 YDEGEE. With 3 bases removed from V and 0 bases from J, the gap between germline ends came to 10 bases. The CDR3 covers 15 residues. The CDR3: CASSYSTHSYNEQFF. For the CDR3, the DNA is TGTGCCAGCAGCTACAGTACCCACTCCTACAATGAGCAGTTCTTC. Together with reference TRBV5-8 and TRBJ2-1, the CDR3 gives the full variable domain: EAGVTQSPTHLIKTRGQQATLRCSPISGHTSVYWYQQALGLGLQFLLWYDEGEERNRGNFPPRFSGRQFPNYSSELNVNALELEDSALYLCASSYSTHSYNEQFFGPGTRLTVL.

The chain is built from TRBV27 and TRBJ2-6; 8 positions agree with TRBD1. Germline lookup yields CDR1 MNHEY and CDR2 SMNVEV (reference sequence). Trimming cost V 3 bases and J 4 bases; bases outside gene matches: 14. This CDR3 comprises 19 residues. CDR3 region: CASSFDWTGSYSGANVLTF. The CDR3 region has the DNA TGTGCCAGCAGTTTCGATTGGACAGGGAGCTATTCAGGGGCCAACGTCCTGACTTTC.

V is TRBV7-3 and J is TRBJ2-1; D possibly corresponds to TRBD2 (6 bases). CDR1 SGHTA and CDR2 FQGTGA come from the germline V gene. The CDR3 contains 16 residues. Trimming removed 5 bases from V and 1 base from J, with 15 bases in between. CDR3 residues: CASSLAGTPSYNEQFF. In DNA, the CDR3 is TGTGCCAGCAGCCTCGCGGGGACCCCATCCTACAATGAGCAGTTCTTC.

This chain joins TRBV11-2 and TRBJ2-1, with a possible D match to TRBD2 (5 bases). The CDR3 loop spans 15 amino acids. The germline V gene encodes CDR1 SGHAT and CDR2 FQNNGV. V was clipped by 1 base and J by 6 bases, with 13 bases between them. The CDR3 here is CASSLVAGGINEQFF. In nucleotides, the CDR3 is TGTGCCAGCAGCTTAGTAGCAGGAGGCATCAATGAGCAGTTCTTC.

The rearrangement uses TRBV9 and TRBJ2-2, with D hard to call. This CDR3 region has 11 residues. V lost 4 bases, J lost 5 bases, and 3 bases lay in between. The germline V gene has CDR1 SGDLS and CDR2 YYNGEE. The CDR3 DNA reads TGTGCCAGCAGCCAAACCGGGGAGCTGTTTTTT. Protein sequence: CASSQTGELFF.

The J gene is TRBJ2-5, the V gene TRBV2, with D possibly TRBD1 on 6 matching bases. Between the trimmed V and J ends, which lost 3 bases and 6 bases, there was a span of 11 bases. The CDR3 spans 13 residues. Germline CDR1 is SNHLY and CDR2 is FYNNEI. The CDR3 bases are TGTGCCAGCAGTGAGGGGGCTGCGAAGACCCAGTACTTC. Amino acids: CASSEGAAKTQYF.

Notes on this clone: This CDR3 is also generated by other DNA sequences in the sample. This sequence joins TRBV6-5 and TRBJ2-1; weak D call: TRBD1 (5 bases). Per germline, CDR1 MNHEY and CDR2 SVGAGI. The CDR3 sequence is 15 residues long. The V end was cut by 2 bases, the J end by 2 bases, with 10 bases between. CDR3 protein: CASSYRGLTYNEQFF. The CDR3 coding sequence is TGTGCCAGCAGTTACAGGGGCCTTACCTACAATGAGCAGTTCTTC.

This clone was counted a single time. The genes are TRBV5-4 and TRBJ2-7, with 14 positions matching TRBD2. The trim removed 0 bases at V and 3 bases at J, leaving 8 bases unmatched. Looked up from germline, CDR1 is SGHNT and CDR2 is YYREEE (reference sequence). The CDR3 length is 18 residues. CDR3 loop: CASSLGGTGTSGSYEQYF. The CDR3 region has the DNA TGTGCCAGCAGCTTGGGAGGGACCGGGACTAGCGGGAGCTACGAGCAGTACTTC.

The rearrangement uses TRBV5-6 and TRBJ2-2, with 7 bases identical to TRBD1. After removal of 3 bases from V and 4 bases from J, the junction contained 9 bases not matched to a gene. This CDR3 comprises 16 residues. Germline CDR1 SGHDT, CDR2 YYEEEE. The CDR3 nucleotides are TGTGCCAGCAGCTCAGGCACAGGGGCGGCCACCGGGGAGCTGTTTTTT. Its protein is CASSSGTGAATGELFF.

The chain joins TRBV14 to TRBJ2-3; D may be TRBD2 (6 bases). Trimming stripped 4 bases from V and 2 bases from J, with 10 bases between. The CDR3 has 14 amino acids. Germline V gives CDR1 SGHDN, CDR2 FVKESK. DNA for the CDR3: TGTGCCAGCAGCCCCCCGGGGGTCACAGATACGCAGTATTTT. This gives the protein CASSPPGVTDTQYF.

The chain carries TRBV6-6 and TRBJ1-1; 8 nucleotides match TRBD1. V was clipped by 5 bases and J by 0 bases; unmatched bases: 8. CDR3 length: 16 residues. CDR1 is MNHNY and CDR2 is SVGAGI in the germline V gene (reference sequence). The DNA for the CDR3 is TGTGCCAGCAGTCAACACAGGGGGACGATGAACACTGAAGCTTTCTTT. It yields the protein CASSQHRGTMNTEAFF.

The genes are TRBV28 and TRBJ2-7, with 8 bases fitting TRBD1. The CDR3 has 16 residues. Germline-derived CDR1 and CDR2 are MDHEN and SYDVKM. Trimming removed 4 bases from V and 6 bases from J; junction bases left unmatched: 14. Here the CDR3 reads CASSSLGQGAYGEQYF. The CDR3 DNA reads TGTGCCAGCAGTTCCCTAGGGCAGGGGGCTTACGGCGAGCAGTACTTC.

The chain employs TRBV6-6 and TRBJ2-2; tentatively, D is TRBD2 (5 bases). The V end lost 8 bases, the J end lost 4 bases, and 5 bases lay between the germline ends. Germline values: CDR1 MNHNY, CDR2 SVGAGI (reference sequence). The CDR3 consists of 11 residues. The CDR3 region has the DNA TGTGCCAGCCGGGGCACCGGGGAGCTGTTTTTT. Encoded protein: CASRGTGELFF.

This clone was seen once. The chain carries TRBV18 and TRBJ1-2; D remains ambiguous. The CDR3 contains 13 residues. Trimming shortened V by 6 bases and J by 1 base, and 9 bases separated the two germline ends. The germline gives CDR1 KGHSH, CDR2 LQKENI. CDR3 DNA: TGTGCCAGCTCTTCCGACGGTAACTATGGCTACACCTTC. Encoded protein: CASSSDGNYGYTF.

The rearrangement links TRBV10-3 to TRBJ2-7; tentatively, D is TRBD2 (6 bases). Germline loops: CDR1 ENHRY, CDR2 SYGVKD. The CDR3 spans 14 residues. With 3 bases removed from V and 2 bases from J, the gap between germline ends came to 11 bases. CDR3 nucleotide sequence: TGTGCCATCAGTGATCAGCGGGTAACCTACGAGCAGTACTTC. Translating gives CAISDQRVTYEQYF.

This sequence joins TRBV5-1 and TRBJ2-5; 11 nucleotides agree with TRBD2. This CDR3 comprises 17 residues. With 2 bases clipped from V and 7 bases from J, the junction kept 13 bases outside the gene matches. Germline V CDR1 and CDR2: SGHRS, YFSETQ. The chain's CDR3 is CASSLAILAGGQGTQYF. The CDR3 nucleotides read TGCGCCAGCAGCTTAGCGATCCTAGCGGGAGGTCAGGGGACCCAGTACTTC.

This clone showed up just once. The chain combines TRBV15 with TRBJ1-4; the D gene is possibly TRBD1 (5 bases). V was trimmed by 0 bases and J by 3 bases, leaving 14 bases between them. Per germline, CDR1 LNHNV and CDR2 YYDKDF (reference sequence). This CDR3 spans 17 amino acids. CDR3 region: CATSRDQKSRANEKLFF. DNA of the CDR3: TGTGCCACCAGCAGAGACCAAAAGAGCAGGGCTAATGAAAAACTGTTTTTT.

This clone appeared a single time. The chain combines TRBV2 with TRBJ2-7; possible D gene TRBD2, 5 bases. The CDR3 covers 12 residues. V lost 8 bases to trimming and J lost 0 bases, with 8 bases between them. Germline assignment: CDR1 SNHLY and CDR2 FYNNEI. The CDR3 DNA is TGTGCCAGCGTGAGGGACTCCTACGAGCAGTACTTC. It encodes CASVRDSYEQYF.

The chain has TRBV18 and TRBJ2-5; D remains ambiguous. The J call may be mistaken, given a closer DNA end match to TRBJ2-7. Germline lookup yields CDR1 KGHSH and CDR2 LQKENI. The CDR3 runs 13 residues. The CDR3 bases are TGTGCCAGCTCACCACTTGTAGACTACGAGCAGTACTTC. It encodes CASSPLVDYEQYF.

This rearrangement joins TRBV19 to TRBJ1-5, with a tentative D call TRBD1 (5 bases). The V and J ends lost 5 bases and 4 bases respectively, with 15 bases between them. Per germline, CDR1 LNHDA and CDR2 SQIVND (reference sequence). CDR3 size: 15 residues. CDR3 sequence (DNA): TGTGCCAGTAGTTTTCGGGATGCAGGGAATCAGCCCCAGCATTTT. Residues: CASSFRDAGNQPQHF.

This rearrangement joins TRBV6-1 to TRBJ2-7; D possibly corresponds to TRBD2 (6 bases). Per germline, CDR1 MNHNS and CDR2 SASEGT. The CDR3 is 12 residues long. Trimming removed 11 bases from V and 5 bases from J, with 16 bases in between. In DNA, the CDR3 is TGTGCCGGGGGGACTCGCCCCCACGAGCAGTACTTC. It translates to CAGGTRPHEQYF.